What follows is one TCR beta chain and its context. V shed 4 bases and J shed 6 bases, with 12 bases lying between them. Germline V gene sequence: CDR1 SGHNT, CDR2 YYREEE (reference sequence). This CDR3 comprises 13 residues. The data derive from a study of T cell changes during pregnancy in multiple sclerosis. Data came from immunoSEQ multiplex PCR; TCRdb stores just in-frame clones and leaves some out. The sample carries roughly 56,000 clones, approximately 88% recorded once. Sequencing used peripheral blood, obtained in the first trimester of pregnancy. This chain links TRBV5-4 with TRBJ2-3, with D unresolved. The TCR originated in a female donor with multiple sclerosis, enrolled in a pregnancy study. The CDR3 DNA is TGTGCCAGCAGCGTTTACTCGCTTGATACGCAGTATTTT. Protein sequence: CASSVYSLDTQYF.